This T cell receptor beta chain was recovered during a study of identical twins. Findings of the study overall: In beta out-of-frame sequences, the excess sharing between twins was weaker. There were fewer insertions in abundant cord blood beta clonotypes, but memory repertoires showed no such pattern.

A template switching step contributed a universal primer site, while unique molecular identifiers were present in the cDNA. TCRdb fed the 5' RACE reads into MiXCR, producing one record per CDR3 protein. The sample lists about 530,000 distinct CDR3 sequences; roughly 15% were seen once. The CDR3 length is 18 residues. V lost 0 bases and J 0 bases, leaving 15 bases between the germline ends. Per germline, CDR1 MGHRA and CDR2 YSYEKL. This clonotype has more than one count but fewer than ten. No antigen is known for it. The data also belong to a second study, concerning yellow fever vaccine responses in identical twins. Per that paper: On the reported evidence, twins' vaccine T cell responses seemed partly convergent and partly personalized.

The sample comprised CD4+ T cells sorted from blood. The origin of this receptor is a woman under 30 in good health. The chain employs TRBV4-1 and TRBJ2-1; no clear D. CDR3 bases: TGCGCCAGCAGCCAAGATCTAGTGGGGATCGGCTCCTACAATGAGCAGTTCTTC. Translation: CASSQDLVGIGSYNEQFF.